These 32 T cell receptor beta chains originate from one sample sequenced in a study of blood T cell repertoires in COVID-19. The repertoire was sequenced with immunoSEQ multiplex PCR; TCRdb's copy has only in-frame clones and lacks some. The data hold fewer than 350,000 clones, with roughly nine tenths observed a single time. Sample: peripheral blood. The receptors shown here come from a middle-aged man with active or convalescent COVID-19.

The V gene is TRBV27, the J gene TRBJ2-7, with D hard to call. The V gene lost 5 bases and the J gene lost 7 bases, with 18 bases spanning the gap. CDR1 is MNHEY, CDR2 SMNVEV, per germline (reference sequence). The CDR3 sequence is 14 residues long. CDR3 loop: CASSPRPRDWEQYF. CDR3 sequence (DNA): TGTGCCAGCAGTCCCCGACCGCGAGACTGGGAGCAGTACTTC.

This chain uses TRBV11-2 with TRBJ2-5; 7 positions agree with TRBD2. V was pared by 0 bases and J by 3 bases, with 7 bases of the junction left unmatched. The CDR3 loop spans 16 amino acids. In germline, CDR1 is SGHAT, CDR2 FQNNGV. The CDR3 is CASSLEPLAEKETQYF. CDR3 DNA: TGTGCCAGCAGCTTAGAACCCCTAGCGGAGAAAGAGACCCAGTACTTC.

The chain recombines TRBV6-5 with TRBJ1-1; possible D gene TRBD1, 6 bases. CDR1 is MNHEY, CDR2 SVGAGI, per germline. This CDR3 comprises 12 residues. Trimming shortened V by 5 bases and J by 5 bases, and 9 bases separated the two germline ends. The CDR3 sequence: CASSQGLTEAFF. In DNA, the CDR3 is TGTGCCAGCAGTCAGGGGTTGACTGAAGCTTTCTTT.

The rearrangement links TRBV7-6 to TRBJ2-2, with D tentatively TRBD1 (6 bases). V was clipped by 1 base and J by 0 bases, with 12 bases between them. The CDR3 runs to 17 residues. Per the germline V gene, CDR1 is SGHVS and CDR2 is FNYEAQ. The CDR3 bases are TGTGCCAGCAGCTTAGGACAGGCAAACGCGAACACCGGGGAGCTGTTTTTT. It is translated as CASSLGQANANTGELFF.

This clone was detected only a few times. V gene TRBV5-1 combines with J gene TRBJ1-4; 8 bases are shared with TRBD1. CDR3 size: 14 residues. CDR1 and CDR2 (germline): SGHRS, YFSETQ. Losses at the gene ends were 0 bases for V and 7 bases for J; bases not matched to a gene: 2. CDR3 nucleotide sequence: TGCGCCAGCAGCTTGGGGCAGGGGGCTGAAAAACTGTTTTTT. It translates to CASSLGQGAEKLFF.

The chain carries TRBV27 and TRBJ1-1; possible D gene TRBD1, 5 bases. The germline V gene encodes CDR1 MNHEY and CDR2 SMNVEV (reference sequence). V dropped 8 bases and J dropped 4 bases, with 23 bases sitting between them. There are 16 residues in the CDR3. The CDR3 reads CASHQRYRGRPTEAFF. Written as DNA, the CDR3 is TGTGCCAGCCACCAACGCTATAGGGGCCGTCCCACTGAAGCTTTCTTT.

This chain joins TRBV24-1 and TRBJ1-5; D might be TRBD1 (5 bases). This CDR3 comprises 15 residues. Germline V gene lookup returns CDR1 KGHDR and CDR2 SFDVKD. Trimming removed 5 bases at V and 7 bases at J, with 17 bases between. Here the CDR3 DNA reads TGTGCCACCAGTGGGGGCTTCGTCGGAAACCAGCCCCAGCATTTT. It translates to CATSGGFVGNQPQHF.

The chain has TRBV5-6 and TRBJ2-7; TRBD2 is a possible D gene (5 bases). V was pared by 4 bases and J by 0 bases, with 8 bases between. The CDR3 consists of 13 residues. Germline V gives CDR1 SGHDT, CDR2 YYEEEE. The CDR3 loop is CASSVGSSYEQYF. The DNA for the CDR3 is TGTGCCAGCAGCGTGGGGAGCTCCTACGAGCAGTACTTC.

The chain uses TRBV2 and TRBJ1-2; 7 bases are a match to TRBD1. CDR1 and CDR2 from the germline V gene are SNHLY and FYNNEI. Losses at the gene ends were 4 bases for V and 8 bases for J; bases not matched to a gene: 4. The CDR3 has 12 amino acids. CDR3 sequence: CASSGDSFGYTF. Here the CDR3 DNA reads TGTGCCAGCAGTGGGGACAGTTTCGGCTACACCTTC. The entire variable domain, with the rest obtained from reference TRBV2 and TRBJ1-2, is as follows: EPEVTQTPSHQVTQMGQEVILRCVPISNHLYFYWYRQILGQKVEFLVSFYNNEISEKSEIFDDQFSVERPDGSNFTLKIRSTKLEDSAMYFCASSGDSFGYTFGSGTRLTVV.

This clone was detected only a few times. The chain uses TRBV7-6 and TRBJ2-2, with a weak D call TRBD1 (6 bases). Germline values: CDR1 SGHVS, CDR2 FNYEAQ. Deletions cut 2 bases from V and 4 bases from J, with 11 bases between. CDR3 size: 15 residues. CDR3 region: CASSLTTGITGELFF. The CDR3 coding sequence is TGTGCCAGCAGCTTAACTACAGGGATCACCGGGGAGCTGTTTTTT.

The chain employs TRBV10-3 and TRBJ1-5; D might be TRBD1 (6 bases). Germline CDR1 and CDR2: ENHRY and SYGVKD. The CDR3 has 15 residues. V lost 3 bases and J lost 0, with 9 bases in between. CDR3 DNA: TGTGCCATCAGTGACGGGACAAATAGCAATCAGCCCCAGCATTTT. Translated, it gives CAISDGTNSNQPQHF.

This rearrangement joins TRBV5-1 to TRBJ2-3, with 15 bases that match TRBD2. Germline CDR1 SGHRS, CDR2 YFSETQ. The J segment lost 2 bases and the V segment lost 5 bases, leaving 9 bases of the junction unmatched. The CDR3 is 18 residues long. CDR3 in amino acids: CASRPNGLAGGITDTQYF. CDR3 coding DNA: TGCGCCAGCAGACCGAACGGACTAGCGGGAGGGATCACAGATACGCAGTATTTT. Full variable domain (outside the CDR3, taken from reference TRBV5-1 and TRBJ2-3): KAGVTQTPRYLIKTRGQQVTLSCSPISGHRSVSWYQQTPGQGLQFLFEYFSETQRNKGNFPGRFSGRQFSNSRSEMNVSTLELGDSALYLCASRPNGLAGGITDTQYFGPGTRLTVL.

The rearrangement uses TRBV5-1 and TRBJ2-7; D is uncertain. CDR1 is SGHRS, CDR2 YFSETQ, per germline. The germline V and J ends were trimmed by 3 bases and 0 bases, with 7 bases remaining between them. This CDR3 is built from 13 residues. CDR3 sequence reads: CASSWAVSYEQYF. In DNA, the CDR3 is TGCGCCAGCAGCTGGGCTGTCTCCTACGAGCAGTACTTC.

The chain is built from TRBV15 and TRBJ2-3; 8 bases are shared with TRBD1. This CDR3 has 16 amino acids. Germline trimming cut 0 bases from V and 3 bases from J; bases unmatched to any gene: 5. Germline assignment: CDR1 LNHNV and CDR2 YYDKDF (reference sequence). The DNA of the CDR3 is TGTGCCACCAGCAGAGAAGGACAGGGTCCTACAGATACGCAGTATTTT. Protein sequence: CATSREGQGPTDTQYF.

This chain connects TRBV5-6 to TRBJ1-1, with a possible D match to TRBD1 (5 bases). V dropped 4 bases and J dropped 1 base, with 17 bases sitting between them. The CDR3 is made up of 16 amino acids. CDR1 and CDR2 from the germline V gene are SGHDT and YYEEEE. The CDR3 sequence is CASSAMGEGRNTEAFF. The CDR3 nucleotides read TGTGCCAGCAGCGCCATGGGGGAGGGGAGGAACACTGAAGCTTTCTTT.

CDR3 sequence: CASSLGERGGNSPLHF. In nucleotides, the CDR3 is TGTGCCAGCAGCTTAGGTGAGCGAGGGGGTAATTCACCCCTCCACTTT. The chain links TRBV7-9 to TRBJ1-6; a weak D match, TRBD1 (6 bases). Germline V gene data show CDR1 as SEHNR and CDR2 as FQNEAQ (reference sequence). CDR3 length: 16 amino acids. The V end lost 1 base, the J end lost 6 bases, and 13 bases lay between the germline ends.

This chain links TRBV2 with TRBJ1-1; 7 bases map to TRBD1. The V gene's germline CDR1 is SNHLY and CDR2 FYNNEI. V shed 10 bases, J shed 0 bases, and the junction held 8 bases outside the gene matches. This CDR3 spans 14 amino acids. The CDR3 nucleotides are TGTGCCATCCTCCGACAGGGAATGAACACTGAAGCTTTCTTT. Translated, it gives CAILRQGMNTEAFF.

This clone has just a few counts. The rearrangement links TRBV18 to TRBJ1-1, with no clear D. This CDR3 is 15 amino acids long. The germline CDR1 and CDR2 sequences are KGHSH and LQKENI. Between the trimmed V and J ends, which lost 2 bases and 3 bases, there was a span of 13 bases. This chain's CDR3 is CASSPFSERHTEAFF. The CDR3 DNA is TGTGCCAGCTCACCATTCTCTGAGAGGCACACTGAAGCTTTCTTT.

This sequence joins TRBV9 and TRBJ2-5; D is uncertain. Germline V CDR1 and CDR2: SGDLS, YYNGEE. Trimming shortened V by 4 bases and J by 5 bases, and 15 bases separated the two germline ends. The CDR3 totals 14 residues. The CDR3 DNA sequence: TGTGCCAGCAGCAGTGGCGGTCTCGGGGAGACCCAGTACTTC. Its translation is CASSSGGLGETQYF.

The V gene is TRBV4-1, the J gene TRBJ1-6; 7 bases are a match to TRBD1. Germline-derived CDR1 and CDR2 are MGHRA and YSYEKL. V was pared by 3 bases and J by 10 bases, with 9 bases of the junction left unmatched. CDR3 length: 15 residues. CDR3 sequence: CASSQHQGERSPLHF. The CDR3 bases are TGCGCCAGCAGCCAGCATCAGGGGGAGCGGTCACCCCTCCACTTT.

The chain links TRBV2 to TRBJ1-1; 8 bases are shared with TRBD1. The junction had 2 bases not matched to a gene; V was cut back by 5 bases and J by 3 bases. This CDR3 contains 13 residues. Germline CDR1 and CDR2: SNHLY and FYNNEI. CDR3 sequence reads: CASSQQGDTEAFF. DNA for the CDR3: TGTGCCAGCAGTCAACAGGGGGACACTGAAGCTTTCTTT.

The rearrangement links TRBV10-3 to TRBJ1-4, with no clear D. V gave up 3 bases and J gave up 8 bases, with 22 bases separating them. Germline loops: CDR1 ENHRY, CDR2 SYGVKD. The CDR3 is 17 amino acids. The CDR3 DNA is TGTGCCATCAGTGAAGCCCGAGAGGTAGCTCAGTCGGAAAAACTGTTTTTT. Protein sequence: CAISEAREVAQSEKLFF.

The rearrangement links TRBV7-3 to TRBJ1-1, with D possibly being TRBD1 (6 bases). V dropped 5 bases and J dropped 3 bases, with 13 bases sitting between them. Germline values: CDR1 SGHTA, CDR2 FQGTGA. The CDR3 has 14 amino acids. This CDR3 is CASSLQGEDTEAFF. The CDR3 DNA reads TGTGCCAGCAGCCTACAGGGTGAGGACACTGAAGCTTTCTTT.

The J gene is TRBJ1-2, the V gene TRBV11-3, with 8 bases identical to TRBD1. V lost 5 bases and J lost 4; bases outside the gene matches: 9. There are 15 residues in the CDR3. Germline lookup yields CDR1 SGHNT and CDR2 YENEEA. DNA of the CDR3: TGTGCCAGCAGCCAGCCGGGACAGGAGTCCTATGGCTACACCTTC. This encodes CASSQPGQESYGYTF.

The CDR3 loop is CASSLGPEQYF. The CDR3 nucleotides read TGTGCCAGCAGCTTGGGGCCAGAGCAGTACTTC. The chain couples TRBV13 to TRBJ2-7; D may be TRBD1 (5 bases). The CDR3 length is 11 residues. CDR1 is PRHDT and CDR2 is FYEKMQ in the germline V gene (reference sequence). V dropped 3 bases and J dropped 7 bases, with 7 bases sitting between them. Based on the CDR3 plus reference TRBV13 and TRBJ2-7, the full variable domain is AAGVIQSPRHLIKEKRETATLKCYPIPRHDTVYWYQQGPGQDPQFLISFYEKMQSDKGSIPDRFSAQQFSDYHSELNMSSLELGDSALYFCASSLGPEQYFGPGTRLTVT.

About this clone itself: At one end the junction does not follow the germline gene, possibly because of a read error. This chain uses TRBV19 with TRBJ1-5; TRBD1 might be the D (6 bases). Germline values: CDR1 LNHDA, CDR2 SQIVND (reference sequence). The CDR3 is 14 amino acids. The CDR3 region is CASCIGGGGAPQHF. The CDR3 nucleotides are TGTGCCAGTTGTATAGGCGGGGGCGGGGCCCCCCAGCATTTT.

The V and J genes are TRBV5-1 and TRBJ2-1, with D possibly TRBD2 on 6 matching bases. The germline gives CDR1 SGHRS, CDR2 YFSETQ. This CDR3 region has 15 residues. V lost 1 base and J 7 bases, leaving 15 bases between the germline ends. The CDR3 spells CASSLSVAGRNEQFF. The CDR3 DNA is TGCGCCAGCAGCTTGAGTGTGGCGGGAAGGAATGAGCAGTTCTTC. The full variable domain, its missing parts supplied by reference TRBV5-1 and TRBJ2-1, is KAGVTQTPRYLIKTRGQQVTLSCSPISGHRSVSWYQQTPGQGLQFLFEYFSETQRNKGNFPGRFSGRQFSNSRSEMNVSTLELGDSALYLCASSLSVAGRNEQFFGPGTRLTVL.

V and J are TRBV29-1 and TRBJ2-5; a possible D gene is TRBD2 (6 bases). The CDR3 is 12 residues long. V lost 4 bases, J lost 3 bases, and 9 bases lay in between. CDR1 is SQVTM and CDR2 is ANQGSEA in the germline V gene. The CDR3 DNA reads TGCAGCGTTGGAGGCGGGAAAGAGACCCAGTACTTC. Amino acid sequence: CSVGGGKETQYF.

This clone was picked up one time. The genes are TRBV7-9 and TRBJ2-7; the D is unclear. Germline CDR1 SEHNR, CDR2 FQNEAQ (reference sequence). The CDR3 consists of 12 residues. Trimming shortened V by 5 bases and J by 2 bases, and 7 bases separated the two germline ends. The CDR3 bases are TGTGCCAGCAGCCGGCGGACCTACGAGCAGTACTTC. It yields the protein CASSRRTYEQYF.

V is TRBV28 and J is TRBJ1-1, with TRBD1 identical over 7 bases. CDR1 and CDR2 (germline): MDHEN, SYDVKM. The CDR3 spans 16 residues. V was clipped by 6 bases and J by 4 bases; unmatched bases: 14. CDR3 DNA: TGTGCCAGCAGGCCCTCACGAGGGGGCTATGTCACTGAAGCTTTCTTT. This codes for CASRPSRGGYVTEAFF. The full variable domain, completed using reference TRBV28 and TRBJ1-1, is DVKVTQSSRYLVKRTGEKVFLECVQDMDHENMFWYRQDPGLGLRLIYFSYDVKMKEKGDIPEGYSVSREKKERFSLILESASTNQTSMYLCASRPSRGGYVTEAFFGQGTRLTVV.

Written as DNA, the CDR3 is TGCGCCAGCAGCCAGTCCGACAGAGGCTACACCTTC. Translation: CASSQSDRGYTF. The chain has TRBV4-1 and TRBJ1-2, with D possibly TRBD1 on 5 matching bases. V lost 3 bases, J lost 8 bases, and 10 bases lay in between. CDR1 is MGHRA, CDR2 YSYEKL, per germline. The CDR3 sequence is 12 residues long.

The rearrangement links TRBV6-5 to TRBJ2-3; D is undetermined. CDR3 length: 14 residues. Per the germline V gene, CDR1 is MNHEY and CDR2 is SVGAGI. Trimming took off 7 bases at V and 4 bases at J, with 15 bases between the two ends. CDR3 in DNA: TGTGCCAGCACTATGGTTCTGCAAGCAGATACGCAGTATTTT. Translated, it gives CASTMVLQADTQYF.